Following are 30 T cell receptor beta chains from one sample sequenced in a study of T cells after yellow fever vaccination. MiXCR was run by TCRdb on the 5' RACE reads, yielding one entry per CDR3 protein. The sample records about 26,000 distinct CDR3 sequences, roughly 4.7% being singletons. Sequences were derived from PBMCs, either bulk or a sorted T-cell subset (CD4+, CD8+, memory, or dextramer-sorted; not recorded which), sampled on the day of the yellow fever booster vaccination. These TCRs come from a young man who received the YFV17D yellow fever vaccine.

This clonotype came up many times. This rearrangement joins TRBV12-3 or TRBV12-4 to TRBJ1-5, with D possibly being TRBD1 (6 bases). The germline V and J ends were trimmed by 6 bases and 2 bases, with 11 bases remaining between them. This CDR3 contains 14 residues. CDR3 region: CASRQGRRNQPQHF. The CDR3 DNA is TGTGCCAGCAGGCAGGGGCGTCGCAATCAGCCCCAGCATTTT.

This clonotype has ten or more counts. The V and J genes are TRBV7-2 and TRBJ2-5, with 12 bases that match TRBD2. The V gene end was trimmed by 4 bases and the J gene end by 5 bases; junction bases not matched to a gene: 5. The CDR3 loop spans 15 amino acids. Germline CDR1 and CDR2: SGHTA and FQGNSA. CDR3 sequence: CASSWTSGVGETQYF. In nucleotides, the CDR3 is TGTGCCAGCAGCTGGACTAGCGGGGTGGGGGAGACCCAGTACTTC.

The rearrangement links TRBV7-2 to TRBJ2-2; 10 nucleotides match TRBD2. The germline V gene has CDR1 SGHTA and CDR2 FQGNSA. The CDR3 runs to 16 residues. The junction had 6 bases not matched to a gene; V was cut back by 2 bases and J by 6 bases. CDR3 nucleotides: TGTGCCAGCAGCTTATGGCCAGCGGGGGGGCCCGGGGAGCTGTTTTTT. This encodes CASSLWPAGGPGELFF.

This clonotype is medium-sized in the sample. This chain links TRBV10-3 with TRBJ1-3; the D is unclear. CDR1 is ENHRY, CDR2 SYGVKD, per germline. The CDR3 has 14 residues. The ends were cut back, 7 bases at V and 2 bases at J, with 12 bases in the middle. The CDR3 region has the DNA TGTGCCATCATGAGGGATACGACTGGAAACACCATATATTTT. Amino acids: CAIMRDTTGNTIYF.

This clonotype has at least ten counts. CDR3 amino acids: CSAPGAGGLNQPQHF. CDR3 bases: TGCAGTGCCCCGGGGGCAGGGGGCCTCAATCAGCCCCAGCATTTT. The chain combines TRBV20-1 with TRBJ1-5; 8 nucleotides agree with TRBD1. J was trimmed by 3 bases and V by 6 bases; bases with no gene match: 10. CDR1 and CDR2 (germline): DFQATT, SNEGSKA (reference sequence). This CDR3 is built from 15 residues.

This clonotype was recorded at least ten times. The chain employs TRBV20-1 and TRBJ2-1, with 11 bases lining up with TRBD2. The CDR3 covers 17 residues. The germline CDR1 and CDR2 sequences are DFQATT and SNEGSKA (reference sequence). Trimming took 0 bases from V and 9 from J; bases not matched to a gene: 13. The CDR3 DNA sequence: TGCAGTGCTAGAGATTATGAACTAGCGGGGGCCCCGTCTGAGCAGTTCTTC. Its protein product is CSARDYELAGAPSEQFF.

This clonotype appeared many times. The chain recombines TRBV7-9 with TRBJ1-1; D might be TRBD1 (5 bases). Looked up from germline, CDR1 is SEHNR and CDR2 is FQNEAQ (reference sequence). The length of the CDR3 is 14 residues. Trimming removed 8 bases at V and 2 bases at J, with 15 bases between. The CDR3 coding sequence is TGTGCCAGCGGTTGGGGGTTCGTCAACACTGAAGCTTTCTTT. Its protein is CASGWGFVNTEAFF.

This clonotype was detected many times. The rearrangement joins TRBV12-3 or TRBV12-4 to TRBJ2-1; tentative D call: TRBD1 (6 bases). This CDR3 has 15 amino acids. Trimming pared 9 bases from V and 9 bases from J, leaving 24 bases between. This CDR3 is CASTPVGGSHREQFF. In nucleotides, the CDR3 is TGTGCCAGTACCCCCGTAGGGGGTTCCCACCGTGAGCAGTTCTTC.

This clonotype was observed many times. This chain joins TRBV5-4 and TRBJ2-3; 9 bases line up with TRBD2. CDR1 is SGHNT, CDR2 YYREEE, per germline (reference sequence). The CDR3 covers 18 residues. V lost 0 bases to trimming and J lost 2 bases; unmatched junction nucleotides: 10. The CDR3 loop reads CASSLEASGARYTDTQYF. CDR3 bases: TGTGCCAGCAGCTTGGAGGCTAGCGGGGCGCGTTACACAGATACGCAGTATTTT.

This clonotype showed up just a few times. The CDR3 sequence: CSARGGRGSLDTQYF. As DNA, the CDR3 is TGCAGTGCTAGAGGAGGGAGAGGGTCATTGGATACGCAGTATTTT. The V call is TRBV20-1, the J call TRBJ2-3, with a possible D match to TRBD2 (5 bases). The germline V gene encodes CDR1 DFQATT and CDR2 SNEGSKA (reference sequence). Trimming removed 1 base from V and 6 bases from J, with 17 bases in between. CDR3 length: 15 residues.

There are many counts of this clonotype. The rearrangement links TRBV6-2 or TRBV6-3 to TRBJ2-1, with D perhaps matching TRBD2 (5 bases). The CDR3 runs 14 residues. Germline V gene data show CDR1 as MNHEY and CDR2 as SVGEGT. Trimming removed 0 bases from V and 9 bases from J, with 12 bases in between. For the CDR3, the DNA is TGTGCCAGCAGTTACTCGTGGGGAGAGAGTGAGCAGTTCTTC. It is translated as CASSYSWGESEQFF.

This clonotype appeared a single time. The V call is TRBV4-3, the J call TRBJ2-6; weak D call: TRBD2 (5 bases). Germline V CDR1 and CDR2: LGHNA, YSLEER. V lost 1 base to trimming and J lost 3 bases, with 7 bases between them. The CDR3 is made up of 15 amino acids. The CDR3 coding sequence is TGCGCCAGCAGCCAAGCAGGAGGTGGGGCCAACGTCCTGACTTTC. Amino acid sequence: CASSQAGGGANVLTF.

This clonotype has at least ten counts. CDR3 amino acids: CSVRSSRAYEQYF. CDR3 bases: TGCAGCGTCCGTAGTTCCAGAGCCTACGAGCAGTACTTC. The chain carries TRBV29-1 and TRBJ2-7; D remains ambiguous. The CDR3 consists of 13 residues. The V gene's germline CDR1 is SQVTM and CDR2 ANQGSEA. Trimming cost V 6 bases and J 2 bases, with 14 bases left between them.

This clonotype was recorded at least ten times. The chain uses TRBV5-1 and TRBJ2-1, with D tentatively TRBD1 (6 bases). Germline CDR1 and CDR2: SGHRS and YFSETQ. Trimming shortened V by 4 bases and J by 7 bases, and 12 bases separated the two germline ends. The CDR3 covers 13 residues. The CDR3 loop reads CASSTPQGNEQFF. The CDR3 DNA reads TGCGCCAGCAGCACCCCTCAGGGGAATGAGCAGTTCTTC.

There are many counts of this clonotype. The rearrangement uses TRBV5-1 and TRBJ2-3; D is perhaps TRBD2 (5 bases). V dropped 4 bases and J dropped 6 bases, with 15 bases sitting between them. The CDR3 runs to 14 residues. Germline values: CDR1 SGHRS, CDR2 YFSETQ. The CDR3 reads CASSTVAGSDTQYF. The CDR3 coding sequence is TGCGCCAGCAGCACAGTTGCGGGTTCCGATACGCAGTATTTT.

This clonotype appeared many times. At one boundary the junction diverges from the germline segment, which might be a read error. The genes are TRBV6-5 and TRBJ2-2; D gene uncertain. In germline, CDR1 is MNHEY, CDR2 SVGAGI. The CDR3 extends over 13 amino acids. The CDR3 sequence: CASSYPPTRELFF. As DNA, the CDR3 is TGTGCCAGCAGTTACCCCCCCACCCGGGAGCTGTTTTTT.

This clonotype was detected many times. This sequence joins TRBV6-5 and TRBJ2-3; D not certain. The germline V gene encodes CDR1 MNHEY and CDR2 SVGAGI. The CDR3 length is 17 residues. V was cut by 5 bases and J by 2 bases, with 20 bases left in between. In nucleotides, the CDR3 is TGTGCCAGCAGTCCCGGGCCTTCCCTAGGCTCCACAGATACGCAGTATTTT. Protein sequence: CASSPGPSLGSTDTQYF.

This clonotype was counted ten times or more. The V call is TRBV5-1, the J call TRBJ2-1; possibly TRBD1 for D (5 bases). Trimming left V 5 bases short and J 4 bases short, with 10 bases between. CDR1 and CDR2 (germline): SGHRS, YFSETQ. The CDR3 is made up of 13 amino acids. The CDR3 loop is CASRSGPYNEQFF. CDR3 in DNA: TGCGCCAGCAGATCAGGGCCGTACAATGAGCAGTTCTTC.

This clonotype was found many times. The rearrangement uses TRBV20-1 and TRBJ2-1; 11 bases match TRBD2. CDR3 length: 14 residues. V shed 8 bases, J shed 6 bases, and the junction held 9 bases outside the gene matches. The V gene's germline CDR1 is DFQATT and CDR2 SNEGSKA (reference sequence). DNA of the CDR3: TGCAGTACCTACAATAGCGGGGGGGCCAATGAGCAGTTCTTC. Translated: CSTYNSGGANEQFF.

This clonotype was seen ten or more times. The chain couples TRBV6-6 to TRBJ1-5, with D unclear. Germline CDR1 reads MNHNY; CDR2 reads SVGAGI (reference sequence). The CDR3 covers 14 residues. V was clipped by 6 bases and J by 0 bases, with 9 bases between them. CDR3 loop: CASSPSDSNQPQHF. As DNA, the CDR3 is TGTGCCAGCAGCCCCAGCGATAGCAATCAGCCCCAGCATTTT.

This clonotype has ten or more counts. V and J are TRBV10-2 and TRBJ2-6, with D hard to call. This CDR3 region has 13 residues. V lost 7 bases and J lost 0, with 4 bases in between. CDR1 is WSHSY, CDR2 SAAADI, per germline. CDR3 in DNA: TGCGCCAGCAAAGTCTCTGGGGCCAACGTCCTGACTTTC. It translates to CASKVSGANVLTF.

This clonotype has a count of ten or more. V usage is TRBV20-1 and J usage is TRBJ1-2; perhaps TRBD1 as D (5 bases). V was pared by 5 bases and J by 8 bases, with 15 bases between. Per germline, CDR1 DFQATT and CDR2 SNEGSKA (reference sequence). The CDR3 totals 12 residues. CDR3 coding DNA: TGCAGTGCTCCCCGGGACGCGGGAGGCTACACCTTC. Translation gives CSAPRDAGGYTF.

At least ten counts were recorded for this clonotype. The rearrangement links TRBV22-1 to TRBJ2-7. TRBV22-1 has pseudogene status. This CDR3 contains 15 residues. CDR3 region: CPGSARTFSSYEQYF. CDR3 DNA sequence: TGTCCTGGGAGCGCTCGGACATTTAGCTCCTACGAGCAGTACTTC.

Many counts were recorded for this clonotype. This chain links TRBV5-1 with TRBJ1-1; D is unresolved. V was shortened by 0 bases and J by 2 bases, with 11 bases between the two germline ends. The V gene's germline CDR1 is SGHRS and CDR2 YFSETQ. This CDR3 contains 15 residues. The CDR3 coding sequence is TGCGCCAGCAGCTTGGCTCCGGGAGACAACACTGAAGCTTTCTTT. This codes for CASSLAPGDNTEAFF.

The genes are TRBV7-9 and TRBJ2-3; a possible D gene is TRBD1 (6 bases). Trimming removed 3 bases from V and 1 base from J, with 8 bases in between. The CDR3 covers 14 residues. Germline lookup yields CDR1 SEHNR and CDR2 FQNEAQ (reference sequence). CDR3 sequence reads: CASSFWTGTDTQYF. Here the CDR3 DNA reads TGTGCCAGCAGCTTTTGGACAGGCACAGATACGCAGTATTTT. Full variable domain (outside the CDR3, taken from reference TRBV7-9 and TRBJ2-3): DTGVSQNPRHKITKRGQNVTFRCDPISEHNRLYWYRQTLGQGPEFLTYFQNEAQLEKSRLLSDRFSAERPKGSFSTLEIQRTEQGDSAMYLCASSFWTGTDTQYFGPGTRLTVL.

This clonotype appeared many times. The V and J genes are TRBV20-1 and TRBJ2-1, with a weak D call TRBD2 (5 bases). V was shortened by 5 bases and J by 9 bases, with 20 bases between the two germline ends. The CDR3 is made up of 14 amino acids. Germline loops: CDR1 DFQATT, CDR2 SNEGSKA (reference sequence). In DNA form, the CDR3 reads TGCAGTGCTGCCTTCGATAGCGACGTGGGTGAGCAGTTCTTC. Protein product: CSAAFDSDVGEQFF.

This clonotype was counted at least ten times. This chain joins TRBV4-3 and TRBJ1-6; the match to TRBD1 covers 9 bases. V dropped 2 bases and J dropped 6; count of bases not matched to a gene: 2. From germline, CDR1 is LGHNA and CDR2 YSLEER. The CDR3 runs to 15 residues. CDR3 nucleotide sequence: TGCGCCAGCAGCCAAAGACAGGGGGGTAATTCACCCCTCCACTTT. Translated: CASSQRQGGNSPLHF.

The CDR3 sequence is CASSHLGGPTQETQYF. DNA of the CDR3: TGCGCCAGCAGCCATCTTGGGGGGCCAACCCAAGAGACCCAGTACTTC. This sequence joins TRBV4-3 and TRBJ2-5; TRBD1 or TRBD2 may be the D gene (6 bases each). Trimming removed 3 bases from V and 1 base from J, with 15 bases in between. The V gene's germline CDR1 is LGHNA and CDR2 YSLEER. This CDR3 is built from 16 residues.

This clonotype showed up many times. The J gene is TRBJ1-4, the V gene TRBV27; weak D call: TRBD1 (6 bases). Germline V CDR1 and CDR2: MNHEY, SMNVEV (reference sequence). The CDR3 has 14 residues. CDR3: CASQGMRANEKLFF. Here the CDR3 DNA reads TGTGCTTCGCAGGGGATGAGAGCTAATGAAAAACTGTTTTTT.

This chain uses TRBV28 with TRBJ1-2; D uncertain. Germline CDR1 and CDR2: MDHEN and SYDVKM. There are 14 residues in the CDR3. V was cut by 4 bases and J by 2 bases, with 11 bases left in between. The CDR3 nucleotides read TGTGCCAGCAGTTCATCGACTATGAACTATGGCTACACCTTC. Its protein is CASSSSTMNYGYTF.